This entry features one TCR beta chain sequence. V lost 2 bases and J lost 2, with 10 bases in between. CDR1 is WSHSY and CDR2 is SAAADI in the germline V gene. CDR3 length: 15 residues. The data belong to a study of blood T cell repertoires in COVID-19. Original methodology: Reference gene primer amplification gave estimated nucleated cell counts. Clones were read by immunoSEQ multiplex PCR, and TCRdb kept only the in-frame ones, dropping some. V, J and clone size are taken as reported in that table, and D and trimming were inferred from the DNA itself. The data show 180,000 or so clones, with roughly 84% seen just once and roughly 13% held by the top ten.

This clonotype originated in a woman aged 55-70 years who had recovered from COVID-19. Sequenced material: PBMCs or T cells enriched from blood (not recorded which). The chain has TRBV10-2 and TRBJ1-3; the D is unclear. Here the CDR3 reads CASSEGGFTGNTIYF. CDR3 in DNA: TGCGCCAGCAGTGAGGGAGGGTTCACTGGAAACACCATATATTTT.